A single sample gave rise to the 29 T cell receptor beta chains below, sequenced in a study of shared clonotypes between healthy human individuals. Method: immunoSEQ multiplex PCR; TCRdb's copy keeps in-frame clones and lacks some. The top ten hold 1% to 1.5% of the sample, which has 1,500,000 or so clones, roughly 96% seen once. Sequenced input: naive CD4+ T cells sorted from blood. Subset here: CD45RA+ positively selected. Receptors originate from a man aged 30-40 years in good health.

The chain employs TRBV27 and TRBJ2-3; D is possibly TRBD2 (6 bases). Germline CDR1 and CDR2: MNHEY and SMNVEV (reference sequence). The CDR3 loop spans 13 amino acids. With 5 bases removed from V and 0 bases from J, the gap between germline ends came to 6 bases. The CDR3 reads CASSGTSTDTQYF. CDR3 DNA: TGTGCCAGCAGTGGGACTAGCACAGATACGCAGTATTTT.

V usage is TRBV9 and J usage is TRBJ2-7; 9 positions match TRBD1. Germline values: CDR1 SGDLS, CDR2 YYNGEE. The CDR3 totals 14 residues. Trimming removed 6 bases from V and 2 bases from J; junction bases left unmatched: 6. CDR3 region: CASTTGQGPYEQYF. In nucleotides, the CDR3 is TGTGCCAGCACCACGGGACAGGGCCCCTACGAGCAGTACTTC.

The gene calls are TRBV7-2 and TRBJ2-1; D is ambiguous. Trimming took 4 bases from V and 5 from J, leaving 12 bases between them. CDR3 length: 14 residues. Germline values: CDR1 SGHTA, CDR2 FQGNSA. The CDR3 here is CASSSRNNHNEQFF. Here the CDR3 DNA reads TGTGCCAGCAGCTCCCGCAACAACCACAATGAGCAGTTCTTC.

The chain is built from TRBV9 and TRBJ2-2; either TRBD1 or TRBD2 may supply D (6 bases each). Germline CDR1 reads SGDLS; CDR2 reads YYNGEE. Trimming took 5 bases from V and 3 from J, leaving 14 bases between them. There are 15 residues in the CDR3. The chain's CDR3 is CASSWGAIDTGELFF. The CDR3 DNA reads as TGTGCCAGCAGTTGGGGGGCGATAGACACCGGGGAGCTGTTTTTT.

In regard to this clone: One junction end disagrees with the germline gene, perhaps due to a read error. The rearrangement uses TRBV7-2 and TRBJ2-7, with TRBD2 matching over 10 bases. Per germline, CDR1 SGHTA and CDR2 FQGNSA. There are 13 residues in the CDR3. CDR3 region: CASSLAGVVEQYF. The CDR3, as DNA: TGTGCCAGCAGCCTAGCGGGAGTTGTCGAGCAGTACTTC.

V gene TRBV7-9 combines with J gene TRBJ1-2; D ambiguous. V was trimmed by 1 base and J by 4 bases, leaving 10 bases between them. Germline V CDR1 and CDR2: SEHNR, FQNEAQ (reference sequence). CDR3 length equals 14 residues. In DNA, the CDR3 is TGTGCCAGCAGCTTAGGCCAGCCTCGCTATGGCTACACCTTC. It codes for CASSLGQPRYGYTF.

The chain employs TRBV11-2 and TRBJ1-2; 10 nucleotides agree with TRBD1. Germline assignment: CDR1 SGHAT and CDR2 FQNNGV. Losses at the gene ends were 6 bases for V and 5 bases for J; bases not matched to a gene: 6. This CDR3 has 14 amino acids. CDR3 bases: TGTGCCAGCAGGCGACAGGGGGCTCTGTATGGCTACACCTTC. It specifies CASRRQGALYGYTF.

V gene TRBV10-2 combines with J gene TRBJ2-7; 10 bases match TRBD2. The V segment lost 8 bases and the J segment 2 bases; nucleotides outside the gene matches: 9. The CDR3 loop spans 15 amino acids. Germline assignment: CDR1 WSHSY and CDR2 SAAADI. DNA of the CDR3: TGCGCCAGCTCAAAGCTAGCGGGAGCCACCTACGAGCAGTACTTC. This encodes CASSKLAGATYEQYF.

The rearrangement joins TRBV10-3 to TRBJ2-1; no firm D call. V dropped 7 bases and J dropped 2 bases, with 15 bases sitting between them. CDR3 length: 15 residues. The germline gives CDR1 ENHRY, CDR2 SYGVKD. CDR3 amino acids: CAIMSSLKPYNEQFF. Here the CDR3 DNA reads TGTGCCATCATGAGTAGCCTAAAGCCCTACAATGAGCAGTTCTTC.

In this sample, this clone turned up once. J is TRBJ2-2 and V is TRBV27; 11 bases are shared with TRBD2. The CDR3 loop spans 18 amino acids. Germline V gene lookup returns CDR1 MNHEY and CDR2 SMNVEV (reference sequence). V lost 3 bases, J lost 0 bases, and 6 bases stayed unmatched. DNA of the CDR3: TGTGCCAGCAGTTTTTCTAGCGGGAGGACGTCGAACACCGGGGAGCTGTTTTTT. Residues: CASSFSSGRTSNTGELFF.

The rearrangement joins TRBV6-5 to TRBJ2-5, with D unclear. Trimming took 2 bases from V and 4 from J, leaving 14 bases between them. This CDR3 has 15 amino acids. Germline V CDR1 and CDR2: MNHEY, SVGAGI. The CDR3 nucleotides are TGTGCCAGCAGTTACGGTTCGGCACAGACAGAGACCCAGTACTTC. Translated: CASSYGSAQTETQYF.

CDR3 coding DNA: TGTGCCAGCAGCTTTATCCAGATTGAGACCCAGTACTTC. Encoded protein: CASSFIQIETQYF. The gene calls are TRBV7-6 and TRBJ2-5; no clear D gene. CDR1 and CDR2 (germline): SGHVS, FNYEAQ. The V end was cut by 3 bases, the J end by 5 bases, with 10 bases between. This CDR3 spans 13 amino acids.

This chain uses TRBV10-3 with TRBJ2-7; 8 nucleotides align to TRBD1. CDR3 length: 14 residues. After removal of 10 bases from V and 3 bases from J, the junction contained 11 bases not matched to a gene. Germline V gene sequence: CDR1 ENHRY, CDR2 SYGVKD. The CDR3 region is CATSTGDEVYEQYF. Written as DNA, the CDR3 is TGTGCCACCTCGACAGGGGACGAGGTCTACGAGCAGTACTTC.

The chain links TRBV7-9 to TRBJ1-3; 9 nucleotides line up with TRBD1. The germline CDR1 and CDR2 sequences are SEHNR and FQNEAQ (reference sequence). V lost 5 bases and J lost 2; bases outside the gene matches: 10. The CDR3 extends over 17 amino acids. The CDR3 nucleotides read TGTGCCAGCAGCGAGCTCGGACAGGGGCTGGCTGGAAACACCATATATTTT. Amino acid sequence: CASSELGQGLAGNTIYF.

The V and J genes are TRBV10-3 and TRBJ2-1, with 7 bases fitting TRBD2. The CDR3 loop spans 16 amino acids. Germline V gene sequence: CDR1 ENHRY, CDR2 SYGVKD. V lost 3 bases and J lost 6; bases outside the gene matches: 11. In nucleotides, the CDR3 is TGTGCCATCAGTGAACTCCGGCGGGAGACTCCCAATGAGCAGTTCTTC. Its translation: CAISELRRETPNEQFF.

This chain uses TRBV10-2 with TRBJ1-5; tentatively, D is TRBD1 (6 bases). Trimming stripped 3 bases from V and 0 bases from J, with 9 bases between. The CDR3 length is 15 residues. Germline values: CDR1 WSHSY, CDR2 SAAADI. The CDR3 DNA follows: TGCGCCAGCAGTGACGTGACAGGTAGCAATCAGCCCCAGCATTTT. This gives the protein CASSDVTGSNQPQHF.

The chain couples TRBV2 to TRBJ2-7, with 7 bases aligning to TRBD2. Trimming removed 1 base from V and 2 bases from J; junction bases left unmatched: 5. Germline V gives CDR1 SNHLY, CDR2 FYNNEI. The CDR3 runs to 15 residues. The CDR3 coding sequence is TGTGCCAGCAGTGAAGAGGGCGGGAGTACCTACGAGCAGTACTTC. Protein sequence: CASSEEGGSTYEQYF.

The rearrangement links TRBV7-9 to TRBJ2-3; tentatively, D is TRBD2 (5 bases). CDR1 SEHNR and CDR2 FQNEAQ come from the germline V gene (reference sequence). V was pared by 1 base and J by 0 bases, with 11 bases between. The CDR3 runs to 16 residues. In DNA form, the CDR3 reads TGTGCCAGCAGCTTAGGAGAGGGCAGTAGCACAGATACGCAGTATTTT. Its translation is CASSLGEGSSTDTQYF.

J is TRBJ1-2 and V is TRBV27; a possible D gene is TRBD1 (6 bases). Germline V gene lookup returns CDR1 MNHEY and CDR2 SMNVEV (reference sequence). This CDR3 has 14 residues. The V end was cut by 4 bases, the J end by 7 bases, with 16 bases between. For the CDR3, the DNA is TGTGCCAGCAGTTCCCCCCTAAGGGGGGTTGGCTACACCTTC. Protein product: CASSSPLRGVGYTF.

This clone showed up just once. V gene TRBV7-6 combines with J gene TRBJ1-2; 12 nucleotides line up with TRBD1. After removal of 1 base from V and 8 bases from J, the junction contained 8 bases not matched to a gene. Germline CDR1 and CDR2: SGHVS and FNYEAQ. CDR3 length: 16 residues. CDR3 sequence: CASSLGAGQGAGGYTF. CDR3 bases: TGTGCCAGCAGCTTAGGTGCGGGACAGGGGGCCGGAGGCTACACCTTC.

About this clone itself: At the DNA level, this CDR3 is encoded by other sequences in the same sample as well. The chain couples TRBV5-1 to TRBJ2-5; D is unresolved. The CDR3 runs to 13 residues. V was clipped by 1 base and J by 5 bases, with 9 bases between them. CDR1 SGHRS and CDR2 YFSETQ come from the germline V gene. The CDR3 loop is CASSLWGTETQYF. In nucleotides, the CDR3 is TGCGCCAGCAGCTTGTGGGGTACGGAGACCCAGTACTTC.

This clone was seen a single time. V usage is TRBV11-3 and J usage is TRBJ2-2; TRBD2 is a possible D gene (5 bases). The CDR3 totals 14 residues. V gave up 5 bases and J gave up 6 bases, with 13 bases separating them. Germline V gene lookup returns CDR1 SGHNT and CDR2 YENEEA. The CDR3 nucleotides are TGTGCCAGCAGCCCTGGAGGTCTAGCCGGGGAGCTGTTTTTT. As protein: CASSPGGLAGELFF.

Regarding this clone: A much larger clone differs from this one at a single base, so this may be a read error. The chain combines TRBV5-5 with TRBJ2-2; D might be TRBD1 (6 bases). Trimming removed 2 bases from V and 1 base from J, with 9 bases in between. CDR1 SGHKS and CDR2 YYEKEE come from the germline V gene (reference sequence). This CDR3 contains 15 residues. Here the CDR3 reads CASSLAGVNTGELFF. DNA for the CDR3: TGTGCCAGCAGCTTAGCAGGGGTGAACACCGGGGAGCTGTTTTTT.

This chain links TRBV11-2 with TRBJ2-2; TRBD2 aligns across 8 bases. J gave up 2 bases and V 0 bases, and 8 bases lay outside the gene matches. Germline V lookup: CDR1 SGHAT, CDR2 FQNNGV. The CDR3 covers 18 residues. The CDR3 nucleotides read TGTGCCAGCAGCTTAGATCGGGGCCGGGAGGGCAACACCGGGGAGCTGTTTTTT. The encoded protein is CASSLDRGREGNTGELFF.

The chain uses TRBV29-1 and TRBJ2-5, with 11 positions matching TRBD1. This CDR3 contains 14 residues. Germline CDR1 reads SQVTM; CDR2 reads ANQGSEA. V dropped 7 bases and J dropped 3; count of bases not matched to a gene: 7. The CDR3 sequence is CSAGDRGTKETQYF. The CDR3 bases are TGCAGCGCTGGGGACAGGGGGACCAAAGAGACCCAGTACTTC.

The chain links TRBV7-2 to TRBJ2-7; the D is unclear. The V gene lost 1 base and the J gene lost 1 base, with 8 bases spanning the gap. The CDR3 is 14 amino acids. The V gene's germline CDR1 is SGHTA and CDR2 FQGNSA. The CDR3 bases are TGTGCCAGCAGCTTAGTTATGGGGTCCTACGAGCAGTACTTC. Encoded protein: CASSLVMGSYEQYF.

The chain recombines TRBV18 with TRBJ2-1; 7 bases are shared with TRBD2. In germline, CDR1 is KGHSH, CDR2 LQKENI. The CDR3 loop spans 18 amino acids. Trimming cost V 1 base and J 6 bases; bases outside gene matches: 15. CDR3 sequence (DNA): TGTGCCAGCTCACCACTGGGTTTCGCGGGAGCTCGGGCCAATGAGCAGTTCTTC. Encoded protein: CASSPLGFAGARANEQFF.

The chain couples TRBV5-4 to TRBJ2-5; 9 nucleotides line up with TRBD1. The CDR3 has 18 residues. From germline, CDR1 is SGHNT and CDR2 YYREEE (reference sequence). The V segment lost 0 bases and the J segment 4 bases; nucleotides outside the gene matches: 13. Here the CDR3 DNA reads TGTGCCAGCAGCTTGGCTCCCGGGACAGGGATTACGAGAGAGACCCAGTACTTC. It encodes CASSLAPGTGITRETQYF.

V gene TRBV5-1 combines with J gene TRBJ1-2, with a tentative D call TRBD1 (5 bases). CDR3 size: 14 residues. The V end was cut by 2 bases, the J end by 2 bases, with 10 bases between. The germline CDR1 and CDR2 sequences are SGHRS and YFSETQ. The CDR3 loop is CASSFLGVNYGYTF. CDR3 DNA sequence: TGCGCCAGCAGCTTTTTAGGGGTGAACTATGGCTACACCTTC.